This T cell receptor beta chain was recovered during a study of molecular identifiers for immune sequencing clone quantification. Study in general: Within a replicate experiment, RNA obtained from either approximately 20,000 or 98,000 naive CD8 cells was divided into five aliquots, and four of those aliquots were then sequenced. The study's findings and limits: In naive cells, clones above 20 RNA copies held under 1% of molecules, whereas in effector cells they held over 97%. Highly expanded clone sizes could be underestimated by identical TCR molecules that share a barcode.

Bulk TCR library preparation followed previously described methods with listed TCR primers. TCRdb recomputed calls from the PCR reads with MiXCR, one row per CDR3 protein. The table lists more than 450,000 distinct CDR3 sequences, 20% to 25% of them singletons. In the case of this clonotype: What it binds is not known.

CDR3 length equals 16 residues. V gave up 3 bases and J gave up 1 base, with 13 bases separating them. Germline V gives CDR1 DFQATT, CDR2 SNEGSKA (reference sequence). The sample was naive CD8+ T cells from blood, with Jurkat cell RNA spiked in. As for subset: FACS-sorted CD8+CD4-CCR7+CD45RA+ naive T cells. The chain links TRBV20-1 to TRBJ2-6; D is undetermined. The source of this sequence is a human donor in good health. Some libraries in this study had Jurkat cell RNA spiked in. CDR3 in DNA: TGCAGTGCTAGGGACCACCTTAGTTCTGGGGCCAACGTCCTGACTTTC. It yields the protein CSARDHLSSGANVLTF.